This TCR beta chain was sequenced in a study of blood T cell repertoires in COVID-19. Study information: PBMCs, B-cell-depleted T cells, or T cells provided the cDNA or gDNA that made up the material.

The CDR3 is 13 amino acids. V lost 2 bases to trimming and J lost 8 bases, with 12 bases between them. Germline CDR1 MNHEY, CDR2 SMNVEV (reference sequence). Original processing methods: The assay estimated nucleated cells by amplifying reference gene primers. Assay: immunoSEQ multiplex PCR; the TCRdb copy retains only in-frame clones and omits some. That table furnishes V, J and clone size, whereas the DNA furnished D and trimming. Altogether around 130,000 clones are present, 84% being singletons, with the ten largest covering roughly 12%. Sequenced sample: peripheral blood. The gene calls are TRBV27 and TRBJ1-2; D is possibly TRBD1 (5 bases). This clonotype was obtained from a human donor in a cohort sampled during active COVID-19. This chain's CDR3 is CASSLMGGNGYTF. CDR3 coding DNA: TGTGCCAGCAGTTTAATGGGGGGGAACGGCTACACCTTC.